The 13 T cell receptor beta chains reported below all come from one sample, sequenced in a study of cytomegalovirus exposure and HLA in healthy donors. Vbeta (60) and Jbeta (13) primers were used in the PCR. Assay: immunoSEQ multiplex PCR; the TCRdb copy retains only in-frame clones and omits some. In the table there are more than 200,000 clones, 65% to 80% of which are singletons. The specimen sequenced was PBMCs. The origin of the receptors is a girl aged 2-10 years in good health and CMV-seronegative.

The CDR3 spells CASNRQDFYEQYF. CDR3 DNA sequence: TGTGCCAGCAATCGACAGGATTTCTACGAGCAGTACTTC. V gene TRBV6-1 combines with J gene TRBJ2-7, with D possibly matching TRBD1 (6 bases). The CDR3 extends over 13 amino acids. Germline CDR1 MNHNS, CDR2 SASEGT. Trimming removed 7 bases from V and 3 bases from J, with 13 bases in between.

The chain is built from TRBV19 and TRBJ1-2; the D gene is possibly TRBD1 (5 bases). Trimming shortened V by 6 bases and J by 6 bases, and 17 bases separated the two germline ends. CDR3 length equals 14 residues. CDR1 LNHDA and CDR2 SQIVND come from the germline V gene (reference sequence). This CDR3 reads CASSLPGWADGYTF. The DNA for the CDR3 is TGTGCCAGTAGCTTACCAGGGTGGGCGGATGGCTACACCTTC.

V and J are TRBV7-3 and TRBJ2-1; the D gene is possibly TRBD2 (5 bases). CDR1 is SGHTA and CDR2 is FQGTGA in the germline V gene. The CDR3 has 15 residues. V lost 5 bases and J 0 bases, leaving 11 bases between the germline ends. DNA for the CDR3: TGTGCCAGCAGCATTACGGGGAGCTCCTACAATGAGCAGTTCTTC. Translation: CASSITGSSYNEQFF.

DNA for the CDR3: TGCGCCAGCAGCTTAAGCGGCCAGGTCTACGAGCAGTACTTC. This gives the protein CASSLSGQVYEQYF. The chain recombines TRBV5-1 with TRBJ2-7, with D perhaps matching TRBD2 (5 bases). This CDR3 is 14 amino acids long. The ends were cut back, 2 bases at V and 3 bases at J, with 12 bases in the middle. The germline V gene encodes CDR1 SGHRS and CDR2 YFSETQ.

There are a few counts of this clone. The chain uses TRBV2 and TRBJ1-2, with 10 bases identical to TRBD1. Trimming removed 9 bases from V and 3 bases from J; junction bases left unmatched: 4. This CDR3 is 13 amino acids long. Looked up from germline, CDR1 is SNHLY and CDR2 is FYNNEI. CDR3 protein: CASRGTGDYGYTF. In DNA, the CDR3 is TGTGCCAGTCGGGGGACAGGGGACTATGGCTACACCTTC.

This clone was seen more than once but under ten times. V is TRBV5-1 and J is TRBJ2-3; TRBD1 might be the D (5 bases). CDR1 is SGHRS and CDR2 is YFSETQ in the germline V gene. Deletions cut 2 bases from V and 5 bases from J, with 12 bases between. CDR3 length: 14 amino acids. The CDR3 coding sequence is TGCGCCAGCAGCTTAAGTGGGGCATTAGATACGCAGTATTTT. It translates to CASSLSGALDTQYF.

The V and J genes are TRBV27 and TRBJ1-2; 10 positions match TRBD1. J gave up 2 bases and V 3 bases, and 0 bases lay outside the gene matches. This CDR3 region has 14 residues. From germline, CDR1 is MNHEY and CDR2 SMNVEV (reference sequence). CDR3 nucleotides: TGTGCCAGCAGTTTGGGACAGGGGAACTATGGCTACACCTTC. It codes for CASSLGQGNYGYTF.

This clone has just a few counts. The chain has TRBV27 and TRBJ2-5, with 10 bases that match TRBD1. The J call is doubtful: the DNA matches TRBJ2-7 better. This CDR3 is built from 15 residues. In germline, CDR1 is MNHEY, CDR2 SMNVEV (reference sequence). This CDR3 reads CASRGWDRGSYEQYF. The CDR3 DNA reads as TGTGCCAGCAGGGGGTGGGACAGGGGCTCCTACGAGCAGTACTTC.

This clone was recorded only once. CDR3 in DNA: TGTGCCAGCAGCAGCCGCGGTCGACAGGGGACCTACGAGCAGTACTTC. Protein sequence: CASSSRGRQGTYEQYF. V and J are TRBV9 and TRBJ2-7, with 8 bases identical to TRBD1. CDR3 size: 16 residues. Germline V gene sequence: CDR1 SGDLS, CDR2 YYNGEE. Trimming took 4 bases from V and 2 from J; bases not matched to a gene: 11.

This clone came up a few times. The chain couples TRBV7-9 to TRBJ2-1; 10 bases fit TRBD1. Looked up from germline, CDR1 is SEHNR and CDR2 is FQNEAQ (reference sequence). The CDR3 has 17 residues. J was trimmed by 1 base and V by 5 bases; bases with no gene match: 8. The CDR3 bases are TGTGCCAGCAGCACTACGACAGGGGGCGAATCCTACAATGAGCAGTTCTTC. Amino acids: CASSTTTGGESYNEQFF.

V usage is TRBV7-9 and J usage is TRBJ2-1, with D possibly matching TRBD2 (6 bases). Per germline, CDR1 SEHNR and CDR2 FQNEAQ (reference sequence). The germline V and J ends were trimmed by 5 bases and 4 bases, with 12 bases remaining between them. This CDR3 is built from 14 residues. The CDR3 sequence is CASSAGLGYNEQFF. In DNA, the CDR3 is TGTGCCAGCAGCGCGGGACTCGGATACAATGAGCAGTTCTTC.

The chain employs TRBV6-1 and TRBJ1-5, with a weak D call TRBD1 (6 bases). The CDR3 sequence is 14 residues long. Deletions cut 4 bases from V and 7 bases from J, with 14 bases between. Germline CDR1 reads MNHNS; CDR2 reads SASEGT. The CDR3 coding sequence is TGTGCCAGCAGTGTCGGGGCAGGGGAACAGCCCCAGCATTTT. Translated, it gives CASSVGAGEQPQHF.

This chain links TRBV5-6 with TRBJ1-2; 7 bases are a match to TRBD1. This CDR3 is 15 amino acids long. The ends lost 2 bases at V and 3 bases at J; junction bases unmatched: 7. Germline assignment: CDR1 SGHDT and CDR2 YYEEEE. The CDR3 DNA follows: TGTGCCAGCAGCTTTGGACAGGAGGGTTACTATGGCTACACCTTC. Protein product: CASSFGQEGYYGYTF.